This TCR beta chain was recovered during a study of blood T cells in healthy people across ages (dated by TCRdb to between 2014 and 2016). Background on the whole study: Template switching captured roughly one uniquely barcoded TCR beta cDNA molecule per two T cells in model experiments. Four age groups were formed from the donors: young (average approximately 15 years), middle-aged (approximately 40), aged (more than 55) and long-lived (82). The study analyzed two additional independent replicas of 1 million unique cDNA reads from the same blood draw for two donors, one aged 18 to 29 and one aged 80 or older. The study measured age-related changes in TCR beta repertoire diversity using deep sequencing normalized with unique cDNA molecular identifiers.

Systemically healthy Caucasian individuals from Russia, 35 to 40 in total and aged about 6 to 95 years, were included as donors. About 10 milliliters of peripheral blood were collected from each donor into EDTA-treated Vacutainer tubes. Ficoll-Paque density-gradient centrifugation was used to isolate PBMCs, with at least 7 million per sample. Total RNA was extracted from PBMCs with Trizol reagent, with at least 5.5 micrograms obtained per sample. Naive CD45RAhigh/CD27high T cell percentages were measured by flow cytometry on a PBMC aliquot from every donor. The paper's findings and limits, for the study overall: Bulk unsorted PBMC profiling prevented conclusive comparison of naive and antigen-experienced compartments. Estimates of total diversity from one million sequenced T cells were regarded as lower bounds and underestimates. Compared with the aged group, more naive CD4+ T cells, fewer expanded clones and increased TCR diversity were shown by the long-lived group, suggesting age selection. As age increased, observed TCR beta diversity per million T cells dropped in a roughly linear way, and a significant reduction was already evident by age approximately 40. Because the CMV infection status of the donors was unknown, age-related changes in expanded clonotypes may potentially have been confounded. The percentage of naive T cells measured by flow cytometry correlated strongly with observed TCR beta diversity.

V sheds 5 bases and J sheds 4 bases, leaving 14 bases between their ends. CDR1 and CDR2, per the germline V gene, are MNHEY and SVGEGT. Including the terminal cysteine and phenylalanine, the CDR3 comprises 14 residues. Only the CDR3 portion is preserved as DNA: 42 bases, with reading frame beginning at the first base. Receptor libraries were prepared by 5' RACE. Data came from an Illumina HiSeq 2500. A second PCR of 7 to 11 cycles was performed with a sample-barcoded 5' primer and a J-beta primer mix. A template-switch 5' adaptor carrying 12 random nucleotides introduced a unique molecular identifier onto each TCR beta cDNA molecule. Each sample yielded at least 2.5 million CDR3-containing paired-end reads. All of the RNA was converted into first-strand cDNA using the Mint cDNA synthesis kit, with a TRBC-specific oligonucleotide serving as the primer. Following uracil-DNA glycosylase treatment, a first 18-cycle PCR with universal primers M1SS and BC2_uni_R was performed on all cDNA. Under the source paper's analysis protocol: Each sample was normalized by randomly selecting 1 million high-quality reads, each carrying a distinct molecular identifier. Reads with shared molecular identifiers were discarded instead of being binned into consensus sequences. MiTCR, set to a Q25 quality threshold and the strictest error-elimination algorithm, was used for CDR3 identification, clonotype clustering and error correction. A nonparametric unseen species model with Euler transformation was used to estimate lower-bound total TCR beta diversity. TCRdb reprocessing: public reads trimmed at Q25 with fastp, clones called with MiXCR, in-frame beta chains kept. Identical CDR3 protein sequences are pooled into one entry, listed with their most common genes and DNA. TCRdb's processing, not the authors', yielded these V and J calls. In this sample the table shows hundreds of thousands of distinct CDR3 sequences, about 26% of which occur a single time. The top ten clonotypes cover approximately 3.5% of the sample.

This clonotype was found many times. The antigen this receptor binds is unknown. The record has no base qualities; no much larger clone is one base away. These data were likewise used in another study, on T cells of mothers and their children. From that second study: Nine systemically healthy Caucasian individuals served as donors, namely three mothers together with their six children. cDNA synthesis used all of the extracted RNA, with 1.5 ug of RNA in each 15 ul reaction. In the second PCR, sample barcodes and 2-4 random nucleotides were introduced via the M1S primer. More than 9 million TCR beta CDR3 reads were obtained from each mother, and roughly 3 million reads were obtained from each child. Thymic selection shapes the output of TCR recombination in a similar way in related and unrelated pairs, and inherited differences have a minor effect. Normalized repertoire overlap was always found to be slightly, but never significantly, higher in related mother-child pairs than in unrelated mother-child pairs. With a sensitivity of 90 to 100 clones per million clonotypes, no persistent microchimeric T cell clones were detected. Deep NGS was used in the study to compare the TCR beta repertoires of mothers and children and to look for features that separate related mother-child pairs from unrelated individuals. Mothers averaged roughly 40 +/- 4 years of age and children averaged 11 +/- 4 years. Libraries were sequenced on Illumina HiSeq 2000 with 100+100 nt paired-end reads after adapter ligation with NEBNext reagents. To avoid cross-contamination, the mother libraries and the child libraries were prepared a month apart and sequenced in separate runs. For each donor, between roughly 450,000 and 2,200,000 distinct TCR beta clonotypes were identified. Naive TCR beta clonotypes were estimated from low-frequency clonotypes matched to each donor's FACS-determined naive share, without sorting.

The V and J genes are TRBV6-2 or TRBV6-3 and TRBJ2-5; TRBD1 could be the D gene, as 5 bases match. This sequence originates from a boy aged 2 to 9 in good health. Sequences were obtained from blood. This receptor has the CDR3 CASSPLRGGETQYF. The DNA sequence follows: TGTGCCAGCAGTCCACTAAGGGGCGGAGAGACCCAGTACTTC.